This T cell receptor (beta chain) was identified during a study of blood T cell repertoires in COVID-19. About the study: Italy, Spain and the United States were the sources of the convalescent and acute COVID-19 samples.

Living in roughly 23 US areas, the participants were between roughly 18 and 90 years of age. Participant-reported clinical history was the basis for cohort assignment. Assay used: immunoSEQ multiplex PCR; TCRdb lists only in-frame clones, some missing. The sample lists approximately 250,000 clones; around 90% were seen once. The CDR3 is 17 amino acids. Germline V CDR1 and CDR2: MNHEY, SMNVEV (reference sequence). V gave up 6 bases and J gave up 0 bases; unmatched junction bases: 11. The chain employs TRBV27 and TRBJ1-5, with 7 bases fitting TRBD1. Sequenced sample: PBMCs or T cells enriched from blood (not recorded which). The TCR was taken from a woman in her 30s who had recovered from COVID-19. The CDR3 region is CASSRNRDSYSNQPQHF. CDR3 nucleotides: TGTGCCAGCAGCCGGAACCGGGACAGTTATAGCAATCAGCCCCAGCATTTT.